Below, 20 T cell receptor beta chains from the same sample are listed, as sequenced in a study of T cell clones after liver transplantation. Measured with immunoSEQ multiplex PCR; TCRdb has only the in-frame clones, and not every one. The sample comprises 45,000 to 55,000 clones, around 84% of which are singletons, and around 7.8% rests with the top ten. The source material was CD4+ T cells from blood, sampled before liver transplant. The receptors shown here come from a human donor who received a liver transplant.

The J gene is TRBJ2-5, the V gene TRBV7-2, with D maybe TRBD2 (5 bases). The germline CDR1 and CDR2 sequences are SGHTA and FQGNSA. There are 15 residues in the CDR3. The V end was cut by 8 bases, the J end by 1 base, with 17 bases between. For the CDR3, the DNA is TGTGCCAGCCAAACCCTGAGAGGACTCCAAGAGACCCAGTACTTC. It encodes CASQTLRGLQETQYF.

V is TRBV4-1 and J is TRBJ2-1; tentative D call: TRBD2 (6 bases). This CDR3 spans 17 amino acids. Germline lookup yields CDR1 MGHRA and CDR2 YSYEKL. V lost 1 base to trimming and J lost 4 bases, with 17 bases between them. CDR3 residues: CASSQGPAEGRYNEQFF. Here the CDR3 DNA reads TGCGCCAGCAGCCAAGGACCAGCGGAGGGCCGGTACAATGAGCAGTTCTTC.

About this clone itself: The junction and the germline gene differ at one end; a read error may be behind it. V gene TRBV28 combines with J gene TRBJ2-4, with a weak D call TRBD2 (5 bases). The CDR3 has 12 residues. CDR1 is MDHEN, CDR2 SYDVKM, per germline. CDR3 in amino acids: CASTSGEHSWDF. The CDR3 DNA sequence: TGTGCCAGCACGTCCGGGGAACATTCATGGGACTTC.

V is TRBV11-2 and J is TRBJ2-1, with D unclear. This CDR3 comprises 15 residues. Germline values: CDR1 SGHAT, CDR2 FQNNGV. Trimming removed 1 base from V and 3 bases from J, with 10 bases in between. CDR3 loop: CASSLGSRVYNEQFF. The CDR3 coding sequence is TGTGCCAGCAGCTTAGGGTCTCGGGTCTACAATGAGCAGTTCTTC.

The V gene is TRBV14, the J gene TRBJ2-5; TRBD1 matches at 7 bases. Per germline, CDR1 SGHDN and CDR2 FVKESK. Trimming removed 2 bases from V and 4 bases from J; junction bases left unmatched: 4. The CDR3 extends over 14 amino acids. The CDR3: CASSQITGVETQYF. The CDR3 DNA reads as TGTGCCAGCAGCCAAATCACAGGGGTAGAGACCCAGTACTTC.

The chain links TRBV27 to TRBJ2-2; TRBD2 might be the D (5 bases). The length of the CDR3 is 15 residues. The V end was cut by 7 bases, the J end by 7 bases, with 19 bases between. Germline V gene lookup returns CDR1 MNHEY and CDR2 SMNVEV (reference sequence). CDR3 in amino acids: CASTRPGGLGGELFF. In DNA form, the CDR3 reads TGTGCCAGCACCCGCCCGGGCGGGCTTGGCGGGGAGCTGTTTTTT.

The chain carries TRBV6-1 and TRBJ1-5; D not certain. The germline V and J ends were trimmed by 11 bases and 4 bases, with 18 bases remaining between them. The CDR3 extends over 14 amino acids. The germline gives CDR1 MNHNS, CDR2 SASEGT. The CDR3 region is CAANKEGNNQPQHF. The CDR3 coding sequence is TGTGCCGCGAATAAGGAGGGAAATAATCAGCCCCAGCATTTT.

The J gene is TRBJ2-1, the V gene TRBV14, with 11 bases matching TRBD2. V dropped 3 bases and J dropped 7; count of bases not matched to a gene: 5. The CDR3 length is 15 residues. Germline V gene data show CDR1 as SGHDN and CDR2 as FVKESK. CDR3 in amino acids: CASSHLAGGRNEQFF. In nucleotides, the CDR3 is TGTGCCAGCAGCCATTTAGCGGGAGGGCGTAATGAGCAGTTCTTC.

The chain links TRBV4-1 to TRBJ2-7; 9 bases match TRBD2. The germline CDR1 and CDR2 sequences are MGHRA and YSYEKL. The CDR3 spans 16 residues. V was clipped by 1 base and J by 5 bases; unmatched bases: 9. The CDR3 DNA reads TGCGCCAGCAGCCAAGCCAATAGCGGGAGAGGCGACGAGCAGTACTTC. It codes for CASSQANSGRGDEQYF.

A single count supports this clone. CDR3 amino acids: CASSYLQAEGDTQYF. CDR3 DNA sequence: TGTGCCAGCAGTTACCTACAGGCGGAGGGGGATACGCAGTATTTT. The chain couples TRBV6-5 to TRBJ2-3; D may be TRBD2 (6 bases). Germline lookup yields CDR1 MNHEY and CDR2 SVGAGI. Trimming stripped 2 bases from V and 6 bases from J, with 15 bases between. The CDR3 extends over 15 amino acids.

As concerns this clone: The sample carries other DNA sequences with the same CDR3. The chain is built from TRBV7-9 and TRBJ2-7; D not resolved. The CDR3 sequence is 12 residues long. V lost 5 bases, J lost 3 bases, and 8 bases lay in between. The germline V gene has CDR1 SEHNR and CDR2 FQNEAQ (reference sequence). CDR3 sequence reads: CASSPTGYEQYF. In DNA, the CDR3 is TGTGCCAGCAGCCCAACTGGCTACGAGCAGTACTTC.

This sequence joins TRBV29-1 and TRBJ1-5; tentative D call: TRBD1 (6 bases). Germline V gives CDR1 SQVTM, CDR2 ANQGSEA. The CDR3 runs to 14 residues. V was shortened by 4 bases and J by 2 bases, with 12 bases between the two germline ends. DNA for the CDR3: TGCAGCGTTGCTGAGGGGGATGGCAATCAGCCCCAGCATTTT. Translating gives CSVAEGDGNQPQHF.

The rearrangement links TRBV18 to TRBJ2-2; the D is unclear. Trimming took 0 bases from V and 5 from J, leaving 4 bases between them. Germline loops: CDR1 KGHSH, CDR2 LQKENI. The CDR3 contains 13 residues. The CDR3 reads CASSPPGTGELFF. CDR3 in DNA: TGTGCCAGCTCACCACCGGGGACCGGGGAGCTGTTTTTT.

The chain carries TRBV7-2 and TRBJ2-2; 16 bases are shared with TRBD2. CDR3 length: 18 residues. V shed 5 bases, J shed 5 bases, and the junction held 8 bases outside the gene matches. CDR1 is SGHTA and CDR2 is FQGNSA in the germline V gene. CDR3 in amino acids: CASSAGLAGGPITGELFF. DNA for the CDR3: TGTGCCAGCAGCGCGGGACTAGCGGGAGGGCCGATTACCGGGGAGCTGTTTTTT.

The table lists this clone with a count of one. The J gene is TRBJ2-3, the V gene TRBV5-1; D ambiguous. The length of the CDR3 is 13 residues. Trimming shortened V by 6 bases and J by 4 bases, and 12 bases separated the two germline ends. Germline CDR1 reads SGHRS; CDR2 reads YFSETQ. CDR3 bases: TGCGCCAGCATGGGCACCACCCCAGATACGCAGTATTTT. This gives the protein CASMGTTPDTQYF.

This chain joins TRBV10-3 and TRBJ2-7; 7 bases align to TRBD1. This CDR3 spans 15 amino acids. The germline CDR1 and CDR2 sequences are ENHRY and SYGVKD. Losses at the gene ends were 2 bases for V and 3 bases for J; bases not matched to a gene: 7. This CDR3 is CAISETRTGYYEQYF. DNA of the CDR3: TGTGCCATCAGTGAGACGAGGACAGGCTACTACGAGCAGTACTTC.

The chain recombines TRBV7-6 with TRBJ1-4, with D possibly TRBD1 on 5 matching bases. Trimming took off 4 bases at V and 6 bases at J, with 24 bases between the two ends. This CDR3 has 18 amino acids. The V gene's germline CDR1 is SGHVS and CDR2 FNYEAQ. CDR3 nucleotides: TGTGCCAGCAGCTCCGAGTACAGGAGCCCGAGGCCACATGAAAAACTGTTTTTT. It encodes CASSSEYRSPRPHEKLFF.

The V call is TRBV28, the J call TRBJ2-5, with D possibly called TRBD1 or TRBD2 (5 bases each). The CDR3 has 17 residues. V shed 6 bases and J shed 3 bases, with 23 bases lying between them. CDR1 MDHEN and CDR2 SYDVKM come from the germline V gene. The CDR3 is CASSPPWGSLPKETQYF. DNA for the CDR3: TGTGCCAGCAGCCCCCCCTGGGGGTCACTTCCCAAAGAGACCCAGTACTTC.

This clone showed up just a few times. The V gene is TRBV5-1, the J gene TRBJ2-3, with D tentatively TRBD2 (5 bases). CDR3 length: 14 amino acids. The germline V gene has CDR1 SGHRS and CDR2 YFSETQ. V was cut by 2 bases and J by 6 bases, with 13 bases left in between. CDR3 in DNA: TGCGCCAGCAGCTTTGGGAGTTCTGGGGATACGCAGTATTTT. Encoded protein: CASSFGSSGDTQYF. The full variable domain, completed using reference TRBV5-1 and TRBJ2-3, is KAGVTQTPRYLIKTRGQQVTLSCSPISGHRSVSWYQQTPGQGLQFLFEYFSETQRNKGNFPGRFSGRQFSNSRSEMNVSTLELGDSALYLCASSFGSSGDTQYFGPGTRLTVL.

The chain combines TRBV7-6 with TRBJ2-2; 10 nucleotides align to TRBD1. This CDR3 is 20 amino acids long. Germline assignment: CDR1 SGHVS and CDR2 FNYEAQ. The junction had 13 bases not matched to a gene; V was cut back by 3 bases and J by 0 bases. The CDR3, as DNA: TGTGCCAGCAGCTTTTTACCCCCGGGACAGGGGATGACGAACACCGGGGAGCTGTTTTTT. It encodes CASSFLPPGQGMTNTGELFF.